This T cell receptor (beta chain) was obtained from a study of T cell repertoires in cytomegalovirus infection. TCRdb reprocessed the reads with MiXCR, giving one entry per CDR3 protein. The sample contains around 530,000 distinct CDR3 sequences, about a quarter of which appear only once. The CDR3 is 16 amino acids. Trimming removed 1 base at V and 0 bases at J, with 12 bases between. Germline V lookup: CDR1 SGHTA, CDR2 FQGTGA. Sequenced: PBMCs. The rearrangement joins TRBV7-3 to TRBJ2-5; possible D gene TRBD1, 6 bases. The receptor was derived from a human donor in good health (CMV status not recorded). Some clones in this sample may be carry-over from other donors' samples. The CDR3 here is CASSLNSRGHQETQYF. The CDR3 bases are TGTGCCAGCAGCTTAAACTCCAGGGGACACCAAGAGACCCAGTACTTC.